One and the same sample provided the 20 T cell receptor beta chains below, sequenced in a study of T cell responses to AZD1222 COVID-19 vaccine. The assay was immunoSEQ multiplex PCR, and TCRdb's table has in-frame clones only and misses some. Of roughly 120,000 clones listed, just over 85% are singletons. The sample was peripheral blood, taken on day 0 of AZD1222 vaccination. These receptors were collected from an adult in good health.

This chain uses TRBV19 with TRBJ1-2, with 7 bases fitting TRBD1. CDR1 is LNHDA, CDR2 SQIVND, per germline (reference sequence). With 3 bases clipped from V and 5 bases from J, the junction kept 3 bases outside the gene matches. CDR3 length: 13 amino acids. CDR3 nucleotides: TGTGCCAGTAGTATTGAGACAGGGTATGGCTACACCTTC. This translates into CASSIETGYGYTF.

The V gene is TRBV7-3, the J gene TRBJ2-1; D gene uncertain. Trimming cost V 1 base and J 10 bases, with 14 bases left between them. The CDR3 has 14 residues. The V gene's germline CDR1 is SGHTA and CDR2 FQGTGA. The chain's CDR3 is CASSLNGWDAEQFF. The CDR3, as DNA: TGTGCCAGCAGCTTAAATGGATGGGATGCCGAGCAGTTCTTC.

This clone was observed a handful of times. V usage is TRBV7-6 and J usage is TRBJ1-6; 10 bases fit TRBD1. V gave up 8 bases and J gave up 7 bases; unmatched junction bases: 11. The length of the CDR3 is 16 residues. In germline, CDR1 is SGHVS, CDR2 FNYEAQ. This CDR3 reads CASSPLGGQGNSPLHF. The DNA for the CDR3 is TGTGCCAGCTCCCCCCTGGGGGGACAGGGGAATTCACCCCTCCACTTT.

CDR3 in DNA: TGTGCCAGCAGCCCACTAGCGGGGGGGCAGGGTAATGAGCAGTTCTTC. It codes for CASSPLAGGQGNEQFF. The chain combines TRBV28 with TRBJ2-1; 13 positions match TRBD2. Germline-derived CDR1 and CDR2 are MDHEN and SYDVKM. The CDR3 has 16 residues. V lost 6 bases to trimming and J lost 7 bases; unmatched junction nucleotides: 9.

The chain links TRBV15 to TRBJ2-7; the match to TRBD1 covers 9 bases. This CDR3 spans 17 amino acids. Germline CDR1 reads LNHNV; CDR2 reads YYDKDF (reference sequence). With 0 bases clipped from V and 3 bases from J, the junction kept 9 bases outside the gene matches. The CDR3 bases are TGTGCCACCAGCAGAGATAGGGCGGGACAGGGAGTCTACGAGCAGTACTTC. This encodes CATSRDRAGQGVYEQYF.

This clone was observed a few times. The chain employs TRBV24-1 and TRBJ2-7; perhaps TRBD2 as D (6 bases). Trimming stripped 7 bases from V and 5 bases from J, with 29 bases between. Germline CDR1 reads KGHDR; CDR2 reads SFDVKD. The CDR3 has 18 amino acids. This CDR3 reads CATSKNGAGGSGVDEQYF. DNA for the CDR3: TGTGCCACCAGCAAGAATGGGGCCGGGGGTTCGGGCGTTGACGAGCAGTACTTC.

CDR3 bases: TGCGCCAGCAGCCAAGACGGTGAGGGGCTTCAAGAGACCCAGTACTTC. This codes for CASSQDGEGLQETQYF. This chain connects TRBV4-3 to TRBJ2-5; D may match TRBD1 or TRBD2 (5 bases each). This CDR3 comprises 16 residues. The V gene's germline CDR1 is LGHNA and CDR2 YSLEER. The V end was cut by 0 bases, the J end by 2 bases, with 13 bases between.

This clone was counted a few times. The rearrangement joins TRBV4-2 to TRBJ2-3; D might be TRBD2 (7 bases). V shed 0 bases and J shed 2 bases, with 18 bases lying between them. The CDR3 is made up of 18 amino acids. CDR1 LGHNA and CDR2 YNFKEQ come from the germline V gene. The CDR3, as DNA: TGTGCCAGCAGCCAAGATGGCCCGGGGGGCGGGTTCACAGATACGCAGTATTTT. It encodes CASSQDGPGGGFTDTQYF.

The V and J genes are TRBV7-9 and TRBJ1-3, with D possibly TRBD1 on 5 matching bases. The CDR3 is made up of 16 amino acids. V shed 4 bases and J shed 2 bases, with 15 bases lying between them. Germline CDR1 reads SEHNR; CDR2 reads FQNEAQ (reference sequence). CDR3 bases: TGTGCCAGCAGCTCCCCCCGGGGGACGGCTGGAAACACCATATATTTT. Translated, it gives CASSSPRGTAGNTIYF.

The V call is TRBV19, the J call TRBJ1-1; tentatively, D is TRBD1 (5 bases). The CDR3 is 14 amino acids. V was clipped by 7 bases and J by 6 bases, with 18 bases between them. CDR1 and CDR2 (germline): LNHDA, SQIVND (reference sequence). The CDR3 reads CASTRQPRGAEAFF. CDR3 in DNA: TGTGCCAGTACCCGACAACCTCGAGGGGCTGAAGCTTTCTTT.

The V and J genes are TRBV6-5 and TRBJ2-7; TRBD1 is a possible D gene (5 bases). The CDR3 has 13 amino acids. Trimming pared 2 bases from V and 9 bases from J, leaving 14 bases between. The germline V gene encodes CDR1 MNHEY and CDR2 SVGAGI. CDR3 nucleotide sequence: TGTGCCAGCAGTTACGTCGGCAGGGTGGGGCAGTACTTC. Its protein is CASSYVGRVGQYF.

This clone was observed once. The gene calls are TRBV28 and TRBJ1-5; 7 bases are shared with TRBD1. Germline trimming cut 9 bases from V and 7 bases from J; bases unmatched to any gene: 9. The CDR3 extends over 13 amino acids. Germline V lookup: CDR1 MDHEN, CDR2 SYDVKM. In DNA form, the CDR3 reads TGTGCCAGGACAGGGCGATCGGGGCAGCCCCAGCATTTT. Protein product: CARTGRSGQPQHF.

The chain employs TRBV29-1 and TRBJ1-2; D is unclear. V was trimmed by 3 bases and J by 6 bases, leaving 11 bases between them. Germline loops: CDR1 SQVTM, CDR2 ANQGSEA. The CDR3 is 12 amino acids. For the CDR3, the DNA is TGCAGCGTTGACGTGGTGGCCCATGGCTACACCTTC. This encodes CSVDVVAHGYTF.

The rearrangement links TRBV2 to TRBJ2-7; 8 bases line up with TRBD1. Per the germline V gene, CDR1 is SNHLY and CDR2 is FYNNEI. This CDR3 contains 14 residues. V trimming: 6 bases; J trimming: 5 bases; junction bases outside the gene matches: 9. This chain's CDR3 is CASSAGQGWDEQYF. CDR3 bases: TGTGCCAGCAGCGCTGGACAGGGTTGGGACGAGCAGTACTTC.

The rearrangement links TRBV7-2 to TRBJ2-7; a possible D gene is TRBD1 (5 bases). Germline V lookup: CDR1 SGHTA, CDR2 FQGNSA. Trimming removed 3 bases at V and 6 bases at J, with 12 bases between. This CDR3 is built from 13 residues. The CDR3 DNA reads TGTGCCAGCAGCTTCCCAGGGCTCCTCGAGCAGTACTTC. As protein: CASSFPGLLEQYF.

About this clone itself: Other DNA sequences from this sample encode an identical CDR3 as well. This chain uses TRBV7-2 with TRBJ2-5; D remains ambiguous. CDR3 length equals 11 residues. Germline lookup yields CDR1 SGHTA and CDR2 FQGNSA. V dropped 3 bases and J dropped 5 bases, with 4 bases sitting between them. The CDR3 loop reads CASSLYETQYF. The CDR3 nucleotides read TGTGCCAGCAGCTTGTACGAGACCCAGTACTTC.

This clone was seen just once. The chain joins TRBV19 to TRBJ2-5; D possibly matches TRBD1 or TRBD2 (5 bases each). The CDR3 extends over 16 amino acids. Trimming took off 5 bases at V and 4 bases at J, with 20 bases between the two ends. CDR1 and CDR2 (germline): LNHDA, SQIVND (reference sequence). The CDR3 here is CASSEGSSRSRETQYF. CDR3 nucleotide sequence: TGTGCCAGTAGTGAGGGGTCCTCCCGGTCTAGAGAGACCCAGTACTTC.

The V gene is TRBV28, the J gene TRBJ2-5, with TRBD2 matching over 10 bases. Germline CDR1 and CDR2: MDHEN and SYDVKM. Losses at the gene ends were 6 bases for V and 6 bases for J; bases not matched to a gene: 13. The CDR3 runs 16 residues. The CDR3 DNA sequence: TGTGCCAGCAGCCACCCCAAGCGGGAGGGTTTGAAGACCCAGTACTTC. Its protein product is CASSHPKREGLKTQYF.

This chain links TRBV3-1 (or the pseudogene TRBV3-2) with TRBJ2-7; tentative D call: TRBD1 (5 bases). This CDR3 spans 13 amino acids. V was pared by 6 bases and J by 0 bases, with 9 bases between. Germline CDR1 and CDR2: LGHDT and YNNKEL (reference sequence). In DNA form, the CDR3 reads TGTGCCAGCAGTGACAGTTACTCCTACGAGCAGTACTTC. Translated, it gives CASSDSYSYEQYF.

V is TRBV6-5 and J is TRBJ1-5, with TRBD1 as a possible D gene (6 bases). There are 13 residues in the CDR3. Germline V lookup: CDR1 MNHEY, CDR2 SVGAGI. V gave up 10 bases and J gave up 5 bases, with 15 bases separating them. CDR3 residues: CATIDRFDQPQHF. Written as DNA, the CDR3 is TGTGCCACCATCGACAGGTTCGATCAGCCCCAGCATTTT.